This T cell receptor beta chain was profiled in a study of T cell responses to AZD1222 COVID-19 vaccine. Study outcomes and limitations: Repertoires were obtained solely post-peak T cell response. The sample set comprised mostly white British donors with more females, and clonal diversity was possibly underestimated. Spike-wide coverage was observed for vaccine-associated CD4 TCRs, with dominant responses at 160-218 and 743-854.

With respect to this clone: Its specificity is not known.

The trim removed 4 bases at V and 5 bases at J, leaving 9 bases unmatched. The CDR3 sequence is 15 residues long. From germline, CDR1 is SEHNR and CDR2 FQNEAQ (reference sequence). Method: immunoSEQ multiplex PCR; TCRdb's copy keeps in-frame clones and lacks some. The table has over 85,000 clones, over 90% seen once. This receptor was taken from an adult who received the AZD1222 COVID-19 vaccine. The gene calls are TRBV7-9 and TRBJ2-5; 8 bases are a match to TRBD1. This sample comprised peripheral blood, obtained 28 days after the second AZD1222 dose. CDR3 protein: CASSSAGQGMETQYF. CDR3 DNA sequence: TGTGCCAGCAGCTCGGCTGGACAGGGAATGGAGACCCAGTACTTC.